Following are 10 T cell receptor beta chains from one sample sequenced in a study of cytomegalovirus exposure and HLA in healthy donors. It was with 60 Vbeta and 13 Jbeta primers that the PCR ran. Some clones are missing from TCRdb's copy, which holds only in-frame ones; the method was immunoSEQ multiplex PCR. There are about 130,000 clones in the sample; roughly 74% occur only once, and approximately 3.9% lies in the top ten. The sequenced material came from PBMCs. These receptors were obtained from a woman in her forties or fifties in good health and CMV-seropositive.

The CDR3 DNA sequence: TGCGCCAGCAGAACCGGGATGAGCTCTGGAAACACCATATATTTT. This gives the protein CASRTGMSSGNTIYF. The chain has TRBV5-1 and TRBJ1-3; D is uncertain. CDR1 is SGHRS and CDR2 is YFSETQ in the germline V gene. Trimming removed 5 bases at V and 0 bases at J, with 12 bases between. The CDR3 has 15 amino acids.

This clone was detected only a few times. This rearrangement joins TRBV30 to TRBJ1-2; 11 nucleotides match TRBD1. J gave up 10 bases and V 0 bases, and 4 bases lay outside the gene matches. The CDR3 is 13 amino acids. The germline gives CDR1 GTSNPN, CDR2 SVGIG (reference sequence). Here the CDR3 DNA reads TGTGCCTGGAGTGTAGTGGGACAGGGGGTCTACACCTTC. Translation gives CAWSVVGQGVYTF.

V and J are TRBV7-6 and TRBJ1-2; 9 bases map to TRBD1. CDR1 is SGHVS, CDR2 FNYEAQ, per germline. The CDR3 sequence is 15 residues long. Germline trimming cut 5 bases from V and 8 bases from J; bases unmatched to any gene: 12. The CDR3 region has the DNA TGTGCCAGCAGCGCTAACAGGGGGCTAAGGGAGGGCTACACCTTC. This codes for CASSANRGLREGYTF.

This chain joins TRBV28 and TRBJ2-7; TRBD1 matches 7 bases. There are 13 residues in the CDR3. Unmatched junction bases numbered 6, after V lost 6 bases and J lost 4 bases. Looked up from germline, CDR1 is MDHEN and CDR2 is SYDVKM. The CDR3: CASSLRDSYEQYF. The CDR3 DNA reads as TGTGCCAGCAGCCTCCGGGACAGTTACGAGCAGTACTTC.

The rearrangement uses TRBV6-6 and TRBJ1-1; D is undetermined. This CDR3 contains 11 residues. CDR1 is MNHNY and CDR2 is SVGAGI in the germline V gene (reference sequence). V was trimmed by 1 base and J by 7 bases, leaving 4 bases between them. The CDR3 reads CASSYYGEAFF. In nucleotides, the CDR3 is TGTGCCAGCAGTTACTACGGTGAAGCTTTCTTT.

This clone was seen more than once but under ten times. V and J are TRBV7-3 and TRBJ2-3, with D maybe TRBD2 (6 bases). Trimming removed 2 bases from V and 0 bases from J, with 18 bases in between. The CDR3 runs 18 residues. Germline-derived CDR1 and CDR2 are SGHTA and FQGTGA. In nucleotides, the CDR3 is TGTGCCAGCAGCTTAGCCGCGGCCTGGGACTCTAGCACAGATACGCAGTATTTT. It yields the protein CASSLAAAWDSSTDTQYF.

The chain carries TRBV6-4 and TRBJ2-2; maybe TRBD2 (6 bases). The germline V gene encodes CDR1 MRHNA and CDR2 SNTAGT. V gave up 6 bases and J gave up 7 bases, with 21 bases separating them. This CDR3 is built from 16 residues. The CDR3 is CASSEGASDLSGELFF. The CDR3 nucleotides are TGTGCCAGCAGCGAAGGGGCTAGCGACTTGAGCGGGGAGCTGTTTTTT.

This clone appeared a single time. The chain is built from TRBV28 and TRBJ1-2; maybe TRBD1 (5 bases). Germline V lookup: CDR1 MDHEN, CDR2 SYDVKM. Trimming shortened V by 8 bases and J by 6 bases, and 13 bases separated the two germline ends. The CDR3 is made up of 12 amino acids. CDR3 amino acids: CASSPDTDGYTF. CDR3 in DNA: TGTGCCAGCTCCCCGGACACCGATGGCTACACCTTC.

This clone showed up just a few times. This chain uses TRBV7-3 with TRBJ2-2; TRBD2 matches 7 bases. Germline V gene data show CDR1 as SGHTA and CDR2 as FQGTGA. This CDR3 has 17 residues. Unmatched junction bases numbered 12, after V lost 3 bases and J lost 5 bases. CDR3 nucleotide sequence: TGTGCCAGCAGCTTTACTCTAGGCCAGGGAGGGACCGGGGAGCTGTTTTTT. Its translation is CASSFTLGQGGTGELFF. Complete variable domain (other parts from reference TRBV7-3 and TRBJ2-2): GAGVSQTPSNKVTEKGKYVELRCDPISGHTALYWYRQSLGQGPEFLIYFQGTGAADDSGLPNDRFFAVRPEGSVSTLKIQRTERGDSAVYLCASSFTLGQGGTGELFFGEGSRLTVL.

This rearrangement joins TRBV2 to TRBJ2-1, with 9 bases aligning to TRBD1. The junction had 7 bases not matched to a gene; V was cut back by 8 bases and J by 5 bases. The CDR3 covers 14 residues. Germline CDR1 and CDR2: SNHLY and FYNNEI. CDR3 nucleotides: TGTGCCAGCCTGGGACAGGGATTCCACAATGAGCAGTTCTTC. It codes for CASLGQGFHNEQFF.